This TCR beta chain was identified during a study of molecular identifiers for immune sequencing clone quantification. Overall study context: Replicates partitioned RNA from approximately 20,000 or 98,000 naive CD8 cells into five parts, sequencing four.

This clonotype occurred many times. What it binds is not known. TCRdb used MiXCR to reprocess the PCR reads, holding one entry per CDR3 protein. This table holds tens of thousands of distinct CDR3 sequences, around 20% found once. A CD8+CD4-CCR7+CD45RA+ gate was used to sort naive CD8 T cells. Germline values: CDR1 SGHRS, CDR2 YFSETQ. CDR3 length: 14 residues. V was trimmed by 5 bases and J by 1 base, leaving 12 bases between them. Study-level points and caveats: In a background of around 920,000 naive cells, spiked Jurkat TCR RNA from one cell was reportedly detectable. Under 1% of molecules in naive cells, but over 99% of effector molecules, belonged to clones above 20 RNA copies.

The gene calls are TRBV5-1 and TRBJ1-1; no definite D call. The TCR was taken from a human donor in good health. Some libraries in this study had Jurkat cell RNA spiked in. The sequenced sample was naive CD8+ T cells from blood, with Jurkat cell RNA spiked in. Subset reported: FACS-sorted CD8+CD4-CCR7+CD45RA+ naive T cells. The CDR3 protein is CASRLLGPNTEAFF. In DNA form, the CDR3 reads TGCGCCAGCAGACTCCTAGGGCCGAACACTGAAGCTTTCTTT.